This T cell receptor (beta chain) was recorded in a study of cytomegalovirus exposure and HLA in healthy donors. V shed 1 base, J shed 4 bases, and the junction held 10 bases outside the gene matches. This CDR3 has 18 residues. In germline, CDR1 is LGHNA, CDR2 YSLEER. Details on this clone: The antigen is not known.

Study-wide results and limits: Investigators reported over 150 TCR beta chains as tied to cytomegalovirus.

Clones were sequenced by immunoSEQ multiplex PCR, and TCRdb holds only the in-frame ones, with some missing. The sample lists 150,000 to 200,000 clones, about 95% seen once, with about 0.94% in the top ten. It was the approximately 120-subject validation cohort, separate from the roughly 700-subject first cohort, to which the donors belonged. The chain has TRBV4-3 and TRBJ1-1; 12 nucleotides line up with TRBD1. The sample comprised PBMCs. This clonotype originated in a woman aged 18 to 35 in good health and CMV-seronegative. The CDR3 DNA is TGCGCCAGCAGCCAAGGTGTGGGACAGGGGGCATGGGGCACTGAAGCTTTCTTT. The encoded protein is CASSQGVGQGAWGTEAFF.